Listed below are T cell receptor beta chains from one sample, sequenced in a study of T cells after yellow fever vaccination. Using its own MiXCR run on the 5' RACE reads, TCRdb lists one record per CDR3 protein. Of roughly 110,000 distinct CDR3 sequences in the sample, 7.5% to 9.5% were seen once. Source: CD8+ T cells sorted from PBMCs, taken 45 days after the yellow fever booster vaccination. Every receptor here comes from a man younger than 40 who received the YFV17D yellow fever vaccine. Each CDR3 is given with its conserved first and last residue. The order of the fields is V gene, J gene, CDR3 protein.

V gene: TRBV4-3
J gene: TRBJ2-1
CDR3 protein: CASSPLADSSYNEQFF

V gene: TRBV15
J gene: TRBJ2-1
CDR3 protein: CATSRARAREGNEQFF

V gene: TRBV9
J gene: TRBJ2-1
CDR3 protein: CASSAPYSGDNEQFF

V gene: TRBV2
J gene: TRBJ2-7
CDR3 protein: CASRSGSGTYEQYF

V gene: TRBV15
J gene: TRBJ2-7
CDR3 protein: CATSSGLAGDEQYF

V gene: TRBV4-2
J gene: TRBJ2-7
CDR3 protein: CASSRGIGGGPREQYF

V gene: TRBV6-6
J gene: TRBJ1-1
CDR3 protein: CAGSDGGEAFF

V gene: TRBV6-1
J gene: TRBJ2-5
CDR3 protein: CASSPTSGPYQETQYF

V gene: TRBV29-1
J gene: TRBJ2-7
CDR3 protein: CSVEGLGIGQEGYEQYF

V gene: TRBV28
J gene: TRBJ2-7
CDR3 protein: CASTRLAGGNEQYF

V gene: TRBV4-2
J gene: TRBJ2-7
CDR3 protein: CASSPQTSGYEQYF

V gene: TRBV11-2
J gene: TRBJ2-5
CDR3 protein: CASSLTQETQYF